This TCR beta chain originates from a study of blood T cell repertoires in COVID-19. Across the study: COVID-19 samples, acute and convalescent, were from the United States, Italy and Spain.

The V end was cut by 2 bases, the J end by 0 bases, with 10 bases between. The CDR3 runs to 15 residues. Germline loops: CDR1 SGHNT, CDR2 YENEEA. Measured with immunoSEQ multiplex PCR; TCRdb has only the in-frame clones, and not every one. The repertoire includes 170,000 or so clones, approximately 83% of them detected once, and 7% to 10% sits in the top ten. The source of this sequence is a man aged 50 to 60 with active or convalescent COVID-19. V and J are TRBV11-3 and TRBJ1-1; D not resolved. Sequencing input: peripheral blood. DNA for the CDR3: TGTGCCAGCAGCTTACGGGCCGGGGTGAACACTGAAGCTTTCTTT. It encodes CASSLRAGVNTEAFF.